This TCR beta chain was found in a study of blood T cell repertoires in COVID-19. Study at large: Donors in the United States, Italy and Spain gave samples during acute or convalescent COVID-19. PBMCs, B-cell-depleted T cells, or T cells provided the cDNA or gDNA that made up the material.

Under the authors' procedure: For nucleated cells, counts were estimated from reference gene primer amplification. TCRdb keeps only in-frame clones here, not all; method: immunoSEQ multiplex PCR. V, J and clone size derive from that table, while D and trimming were established from the DNA sequence. Here the sample spans approximately 90,000 clones, 79% being singletons. The V gene lost 2 bases and the J gene lost 4 bases, with 11 bases spanning the gap. CDR3 length: 14 amino acids. Germline values: CDR1 SGHAT, CDR2 FQNNGV. The receptor comes from a human donor in a cohort sampled during active COVID-19. Sequencing was performed on peripheral blood. This chain connects TRBV11-2 to TRBJ1-2; no clear D gene. The CDR3 DNA follows: TGTGCCAGCAGCTTACTAGGCCCCGCCTATGGCTACACCTTC. Translating it yields CASSLLGPAYGYTF.